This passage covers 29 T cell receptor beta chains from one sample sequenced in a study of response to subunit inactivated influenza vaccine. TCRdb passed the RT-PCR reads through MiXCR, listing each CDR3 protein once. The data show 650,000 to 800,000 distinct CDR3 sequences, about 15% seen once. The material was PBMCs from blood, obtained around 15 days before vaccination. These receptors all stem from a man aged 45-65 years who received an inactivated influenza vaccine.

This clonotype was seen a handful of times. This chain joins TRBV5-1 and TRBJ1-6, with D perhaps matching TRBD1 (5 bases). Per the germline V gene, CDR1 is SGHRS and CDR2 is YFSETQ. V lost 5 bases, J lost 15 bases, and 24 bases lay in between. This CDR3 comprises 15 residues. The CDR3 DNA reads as TGCGCCAGCAGACCAGCCGGGGGATCCTCGGAAGTCCTCCACTTT. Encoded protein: CASRPAGGSSEVLHF. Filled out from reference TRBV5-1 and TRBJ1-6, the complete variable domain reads KAGVTQTPRYLIKTRGQQVTLSCSPISGHRSVSWYQQTPGQGLQFLFEYFSETQRNKGNFPGRFSGRQFSNSRSEMNVSTLELGDSALYLCASRPAGGSSEVLHFGNGTRLTVT.

The chain's CDR3 is CASSSPLGTGGLYNEQFF. In nucleotides, the CDR3 is TGTGCCAGCAGTTCCCCTTTAGGGACAGGGGGCCTCTACAATGAGCAGTTCTTC. The V call is TRBV28, the J call TRBJ2-1, with TRBD1 matching 12 bases. CDR1 and CDR2 from the germline V gene are MDHEN and SYDVKM. The CDR3 extends over 18 amino acids. V trimming: 4 bases; J trimming: 3 bases; junction bases outside the gene matches: 10.

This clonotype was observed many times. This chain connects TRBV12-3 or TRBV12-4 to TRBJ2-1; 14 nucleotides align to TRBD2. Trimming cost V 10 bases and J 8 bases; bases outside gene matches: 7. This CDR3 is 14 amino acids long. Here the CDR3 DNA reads TGTGCCACCCGACTAGCGGGGGGGCCAGATGAGCAGTTCTTC. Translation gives CATRLAGGPDEQFF.

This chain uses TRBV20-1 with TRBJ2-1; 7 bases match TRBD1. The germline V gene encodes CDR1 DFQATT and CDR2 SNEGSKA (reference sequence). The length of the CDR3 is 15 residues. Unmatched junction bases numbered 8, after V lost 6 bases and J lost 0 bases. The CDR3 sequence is CSAQQGTNSYNEQFF. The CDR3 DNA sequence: TGCAGTGCCCAACAGGGGACAAACTCCTACAATGAGCAGTTCTTC.

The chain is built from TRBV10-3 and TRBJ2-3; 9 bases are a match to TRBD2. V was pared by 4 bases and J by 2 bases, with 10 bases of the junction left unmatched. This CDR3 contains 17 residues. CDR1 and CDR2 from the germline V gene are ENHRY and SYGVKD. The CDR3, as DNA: TGTGCCATCAGTGGGGGGGCGCTAGCGGGACACACAGATACGCAGTATTTT. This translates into CAISGGALAGHTDTQYF.

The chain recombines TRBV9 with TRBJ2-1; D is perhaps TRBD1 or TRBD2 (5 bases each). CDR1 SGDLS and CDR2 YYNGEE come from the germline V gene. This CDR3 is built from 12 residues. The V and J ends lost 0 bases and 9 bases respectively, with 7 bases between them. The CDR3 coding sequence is TGTGCCAGCAGCGTAGAGAGGGGTGAGCAGTTCTTC. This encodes CASSVERGEQFF.

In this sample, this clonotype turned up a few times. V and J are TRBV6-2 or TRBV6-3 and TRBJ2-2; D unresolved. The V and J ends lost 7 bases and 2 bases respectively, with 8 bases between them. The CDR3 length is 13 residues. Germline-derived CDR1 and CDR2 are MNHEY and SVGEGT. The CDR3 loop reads CASKPRNTGELFF. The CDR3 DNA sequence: TGTGCCAGCAAGCCACGCAACACCGGGGAGCTGTTTTTT.

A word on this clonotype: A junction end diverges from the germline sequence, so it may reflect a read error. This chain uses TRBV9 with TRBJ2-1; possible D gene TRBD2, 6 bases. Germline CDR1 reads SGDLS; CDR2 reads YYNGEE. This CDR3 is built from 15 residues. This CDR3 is CASSVAGSRYNERFF. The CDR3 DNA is TGTGCCAGCAGCGTAGCCGGGAGCCGCTACAATGAGCGGTTCTTC.

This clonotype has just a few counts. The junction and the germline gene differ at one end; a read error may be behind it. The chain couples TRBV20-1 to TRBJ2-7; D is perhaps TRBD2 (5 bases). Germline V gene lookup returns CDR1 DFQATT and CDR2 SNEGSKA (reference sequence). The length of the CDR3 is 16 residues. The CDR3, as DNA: TGCTGTGCTAGAGATTCAAGAGGGTCCGTCTCCTACGAGCAGTACTTC. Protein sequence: CCARDSRGSVSYEQYF.

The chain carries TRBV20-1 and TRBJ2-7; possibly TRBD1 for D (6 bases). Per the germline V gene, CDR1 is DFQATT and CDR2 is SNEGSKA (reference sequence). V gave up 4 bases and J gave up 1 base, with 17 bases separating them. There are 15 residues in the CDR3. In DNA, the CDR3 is TGCAGTGCTAAAAGAGGTGGCAGGGGATCCTACGAGCAGTACTTC. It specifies CSAKRGGRGSYEQYF.

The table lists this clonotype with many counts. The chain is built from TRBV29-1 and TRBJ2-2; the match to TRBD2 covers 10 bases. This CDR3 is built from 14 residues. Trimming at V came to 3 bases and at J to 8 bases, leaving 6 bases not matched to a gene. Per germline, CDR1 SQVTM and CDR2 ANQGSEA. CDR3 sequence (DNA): TGCAGCGTTGAGGGACTAGCGTTGGGTGGGGAGCTGTTTTTT. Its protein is CSVEGLALGGELFF.

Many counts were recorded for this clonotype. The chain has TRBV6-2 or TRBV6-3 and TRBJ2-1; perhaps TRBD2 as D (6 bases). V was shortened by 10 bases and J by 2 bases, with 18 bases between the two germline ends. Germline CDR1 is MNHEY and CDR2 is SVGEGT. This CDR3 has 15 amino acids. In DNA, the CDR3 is TGTGCCATAAGATATGGAGGGTTGGCCTACAATGAGCAGTTCTTC. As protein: CAIRYGGLAYNEQFF.

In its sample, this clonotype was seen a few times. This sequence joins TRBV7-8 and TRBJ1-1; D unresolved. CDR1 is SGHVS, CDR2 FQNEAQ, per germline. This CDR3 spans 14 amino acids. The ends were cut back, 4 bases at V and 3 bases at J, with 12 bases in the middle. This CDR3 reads CASSSQSGHTEAFF. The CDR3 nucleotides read TGTGCCAGCAGCTCCCAGTCCGGGCACACTGAAGCTTTCTTT.

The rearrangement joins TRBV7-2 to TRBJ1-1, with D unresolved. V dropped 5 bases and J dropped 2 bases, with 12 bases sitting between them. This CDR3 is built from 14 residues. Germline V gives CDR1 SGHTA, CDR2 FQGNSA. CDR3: CASSVHGPNTEAFF. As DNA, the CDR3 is TGTGCCAGCAGCGTCCACGGACCCAACACTGAAGCTTTCTTT. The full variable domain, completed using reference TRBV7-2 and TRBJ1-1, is GAGVSQSPSNKVTEKGKDVELRCDPISGHTALYWYRQSLGQGLEFLIYFQGNSAPDKSGLPSDRFSAERTGGSVSTLTIQRTQQEDSAVYLCASSVHGPNTEAFFGQGTRLTVV.

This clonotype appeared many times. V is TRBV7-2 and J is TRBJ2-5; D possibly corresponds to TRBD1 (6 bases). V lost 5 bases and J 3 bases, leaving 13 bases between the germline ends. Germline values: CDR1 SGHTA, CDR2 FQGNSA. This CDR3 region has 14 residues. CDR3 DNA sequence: TGTGCCAGCAGCGGGGGCCCGGTTAAAGAGACCCAGTACTTC. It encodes CASSGGPVKETQYF. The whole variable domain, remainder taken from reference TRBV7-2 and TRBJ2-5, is GAGVSQSPSNKVTEKGKDVELRCDPISGHTALYWYRQSLGQGLEFLIYFQGNSAPDKSGLPSDRFSAERTGGSVSTLTIQRTQQEDSAVYLCASSGGPVKETQYFGPGTRLLVL.

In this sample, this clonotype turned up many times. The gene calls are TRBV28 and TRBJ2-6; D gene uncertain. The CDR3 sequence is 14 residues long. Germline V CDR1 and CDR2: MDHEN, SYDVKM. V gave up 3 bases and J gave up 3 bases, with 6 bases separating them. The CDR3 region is CASSFPGGANVLTF. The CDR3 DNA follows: TGTGCCAGCAGTTTCCCCGGTGGGGCCAACGTCCTGACTTTC.

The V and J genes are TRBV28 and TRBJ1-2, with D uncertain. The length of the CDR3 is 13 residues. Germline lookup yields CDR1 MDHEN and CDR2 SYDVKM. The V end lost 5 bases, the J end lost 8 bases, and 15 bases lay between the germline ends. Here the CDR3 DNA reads TGTGCCAGCAGTAAAGGACCGATCCGGGGCTACACCTTC. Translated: CASSKGPIRGYTF.

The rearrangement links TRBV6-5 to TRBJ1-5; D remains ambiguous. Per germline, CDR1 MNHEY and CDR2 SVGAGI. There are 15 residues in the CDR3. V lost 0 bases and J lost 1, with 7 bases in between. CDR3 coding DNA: TGTGCCAGCAGTTACTCCCCGGAGAGCAATCAGCCCCAGCATTTT. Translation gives CASSYSPESNQPQHF.

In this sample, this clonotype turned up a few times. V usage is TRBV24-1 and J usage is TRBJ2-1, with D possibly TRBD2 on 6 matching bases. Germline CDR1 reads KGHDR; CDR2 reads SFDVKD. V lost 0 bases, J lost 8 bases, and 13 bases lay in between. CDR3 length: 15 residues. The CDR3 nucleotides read TGTGCCACCAGTGATTTGCGGGGGTCGGGGGATGAGCAGTTCTTC. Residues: CATSDLRGSGDEQFF.

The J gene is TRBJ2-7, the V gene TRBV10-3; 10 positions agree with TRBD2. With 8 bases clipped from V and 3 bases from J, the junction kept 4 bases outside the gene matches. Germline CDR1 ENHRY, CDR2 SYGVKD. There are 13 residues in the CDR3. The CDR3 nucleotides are TGTGCCATCGCAGGACTAGCGGACTACGAGCAGTACTTC. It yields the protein CAIAGLADYEQYF.

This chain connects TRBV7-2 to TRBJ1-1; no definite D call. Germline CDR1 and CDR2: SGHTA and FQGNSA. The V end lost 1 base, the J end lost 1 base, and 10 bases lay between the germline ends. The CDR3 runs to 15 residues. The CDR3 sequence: CASSLVWAGNTEAFF. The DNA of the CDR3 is TGTGCCAGCAGCTTAGTTTGGGCAGGGAACACTGAAGCTTTCTTT.

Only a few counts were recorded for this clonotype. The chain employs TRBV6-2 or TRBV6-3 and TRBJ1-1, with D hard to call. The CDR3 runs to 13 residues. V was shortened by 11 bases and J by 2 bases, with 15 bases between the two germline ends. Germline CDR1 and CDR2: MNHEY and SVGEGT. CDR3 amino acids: CALTRAGNTEAFF. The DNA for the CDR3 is TGTGCCCTTACCCGGGCCGGCAACACTGAAGCTTTCTTT.

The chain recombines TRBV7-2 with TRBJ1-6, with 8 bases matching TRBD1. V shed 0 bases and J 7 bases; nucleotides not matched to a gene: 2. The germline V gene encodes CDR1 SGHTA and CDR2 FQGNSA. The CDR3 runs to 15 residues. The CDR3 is CASSLAQGANSPLHF. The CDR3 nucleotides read TGTGCCAGCAGCTTAGCTCAGGGGGCCAATTCACCCCTCCACTTT.

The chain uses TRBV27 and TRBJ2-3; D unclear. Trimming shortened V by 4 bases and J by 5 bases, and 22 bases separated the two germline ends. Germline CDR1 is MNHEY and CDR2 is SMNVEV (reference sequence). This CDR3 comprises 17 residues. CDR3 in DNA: TGTGCCAGCAGTTGGTTTTCTGGAAGAAGGGTTCAAGATACGCAGTATTTT. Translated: CASSWFSGRRVQDTQYF.

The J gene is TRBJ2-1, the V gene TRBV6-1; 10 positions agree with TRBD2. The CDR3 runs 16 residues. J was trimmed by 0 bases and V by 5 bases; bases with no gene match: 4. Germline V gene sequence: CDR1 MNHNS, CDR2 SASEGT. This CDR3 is CASSQGLAASYNEQFF. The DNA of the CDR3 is TGTGCCAGCAGTCAAGGACTAGCGGCCTCCTACAATGAGCAGTTCTTC.

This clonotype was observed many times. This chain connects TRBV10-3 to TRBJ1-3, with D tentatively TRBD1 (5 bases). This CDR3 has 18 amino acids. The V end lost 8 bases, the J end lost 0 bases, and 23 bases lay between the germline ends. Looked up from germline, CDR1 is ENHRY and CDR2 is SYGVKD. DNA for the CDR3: TGTGCCATCCGCCCGAGCCCGGGACGGATGAGCTCTGGAAACACCATATATTTT. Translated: CAIRPSPGRMSSGNTIYF.

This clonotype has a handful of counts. The CDR3 is CSVEDRRYEQYF. In DNA form, the CDR3 reads TGCAGCGTTGAAGATCGAAGGTACGAGCAGTACTTC. This sequence joins TRBV29-1 and TRBJ2-7, with unresolved D. Germline lookup yields CDR1 SQVTM and CDR2 ANQGSEA. V was shortened by 0 bases and J by 4 bases, with 7 bases between the two germline ends. The CDR3 covers 12 residues.

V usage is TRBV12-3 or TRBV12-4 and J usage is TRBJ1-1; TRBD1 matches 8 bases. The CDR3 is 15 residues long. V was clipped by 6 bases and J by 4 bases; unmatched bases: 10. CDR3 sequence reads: CASRPDDRGSTEAFF. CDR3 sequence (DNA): TGTGCCAGCAGACCGGACGACAGGGGCAGCACTGAAGCTTTCTTT.

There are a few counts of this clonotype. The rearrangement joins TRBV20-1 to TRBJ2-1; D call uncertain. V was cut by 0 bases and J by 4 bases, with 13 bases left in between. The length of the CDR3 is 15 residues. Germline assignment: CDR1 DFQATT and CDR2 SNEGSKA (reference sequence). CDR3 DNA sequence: TGCAGTGCTAGAGATCTCAGGAATACGTACAATGAGCAGTTCTTC. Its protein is CSARDLRNTYNEQFF.